One and the same sample provided the 17 T cell receptor beta chains below, sequenced in a study of long-term antiretroviral therapy in people with HIV (dated by TCRdb to the early 2020s). The immunoSEQ hsTCRB v3.0 assay was used at survey level resolution for TRB variable region sequencing. In TCRdb, the immuneACCESS table is reduced to in-frame sequences with V and J assigned. These tables do not hold every clone; where another copy was compared, an unresolved V gene accounts for under half, and the others remain unexplained. This sample lists about 15,000 clones; around 90% were detected once. Around 12% of the sample is in the top ten clones. The sequences come from unsorted PBMCs, collected 6.9 years after starting antiretroviral therapy. These receptors originate from a man in his fifties or sixties with HIV.

This rearrangement joins TRBV7-8 to TRBJ2-2, with 9 bases that match TRBD2. The V gene end was trimmed by 6 bases and the J gene end by 5 bases; junction bases not matched to a gene: 13. Germline V gene lookup returns CDR1 SGHVS and CDR2 FQNEAQ. This CDR3 comprises 17 residues. The CDR3 loop reads CASSYYIAGVNTGELFF. The CDR3 DNA follows: TGTGCCAGCAGTTATTACATAGCGGGAGTAAATACCGGGGAGCTGTTTTTT.

The V and J genes are TRBV27 and TRBJ2-7; 9 bases line up with TRBD1. In germline, CDR1 is MNHEY, CDR2 SMNVEV (reference sequence). The CDR3 has 14 amino acids. V shed 3 bases, J shed 6 bases, and the junction held 6 bases outside the gene matches. The CDR3 nucleotides are TGTGCCAGCAGTTTTGGGGGACAGGGTCGCGAGCAGTACTTC. Translating it yields CASSFGGQGREQYF.

In its sample, this clone ranks as medium-sized. This chain joins TRBV6-4 and TRBJ2-1; D gene unclear. The CDR3 runs to 13 residues. The V end lost 2 bases, the J end lost 7 bases, and 9 bases lay between the germline ends. Germline V gives CDR1 MRHNA, CDR2 SNTAGT. DNA for the CDR3: TGTGCCAGCAGTGACGGTCTACGGAATGAGCAGTTCTTC. Translation gives CASSDGLRNEQFF.

This clone was found once. The rearrangement uses TRBV28 and TRBJ2-3; 7 bases align to TRBD2. Trimming cost V 8 bases and J 3 bases; bases outside gene matches: 2. The CDR3 is 12 residues long. Germline loops: CDR1 MDHEN, CDR2 SYDVKM. The CDR3 sequence: CASLGGTDTQYF. The CDR3 DNA is TGTGCCAGCCTGGGAGGGACAGATACGCAGTATTTT.

The rearrangement joins TRBV5-1 to TRBJ1-5; the D gene is possibly TRBD1 (5 bases). The CDR3 is 16 amino acids. Germline V lookup: CDR1 SGHRS, CDR2 YFSETQ. V was trimmed by 4 bases and J by 3 bases, leaving 17 bases between them. CDR3 sequence: CASSGLADSPNQPQHF. CDR3 nucleotide sequence: TGCGCCAGCAGCGGACTAGCTGACAGTCCCAATCAGCCCCAGCATTTT.

V and J are TRBV5-1 and TRBJ2-5, with TRBD2 matching over 10 bases. V was clipped by 4 bases and J by 2 bases; unmatched bases: 23. The CDR3 totals 21 residues. Germline V lookup: CDR1 SGHRS, CDR2 YFSETQ. CDR3 residues: CASSKEGRRRTSGPAQETQYF. CDR3 nucleotide sequence: TGCGCCAGCAGCAAGGAGGGGAGGCGGAGGACTAGCGGACCCGCTCAAGAGACCCAGTACTTC.

This rearrangement joins TRBV30 to TRBJ1-5, with a weak D call TRBD1 (5 bases). Trimming pared 3 bases from V and 6 bases from J, leaving 12 bases between. CDR3 length equals 13 residues. The V gene's germline CDR1 is GTSNPN and CDR2 SVGIG (reference sequence). The DNA for the CDR3 is TGTGCCTGGAGCTCGGCAGGGAGTCAGCCCCAGCATTTT. It yields the protein CAWSSAGSQPQHF.

V gene TRBV27 combines with J gene TRBJ2-6, with D hard to call. The V and J ends lost 6 bases and 4 bases respectively, with 7 bases between them. Looked up from germline, CDR1 is MNHEY and CDR2 is SMNVEV (reference sequence). The CDR3 is 13 amino acids. The CDR3 DNA follows: TGTGCCAGCAGGGGTAAGGGGGCCAACGTCCTGACTTTC. This translates into CASRGKGANVLTF.

Only a few counts were recorded for this clone. This chain uses TRBV2 with TRBJ2-5; D is ambiguous. Germline assignment: CDR1 SNHLY and CDR2 FYNNEI. The CDR3 totals 14 residues. V dropped 2 bases and J dropped 4 bases, with 11 bases sitting between them. The CDR3 loop reads CASSERFRTETQYF. The CDR3 nucleotides read TGTGCCAGCAGTGAAAGGTTTAGGACAGAGACCCAGTACTTC.

The V gene is TRBV28, the J gene TRBJ1-4; D is possibly TRBD1 (6 bases). This CDR3 comprises 15 residues. The ends were cut back, 5 bases at V and 0 bases at J, with 10 bases in the middle. Germline lookup yields CDR1 MDHEN and CDR2 SYDVKM. CDR3 in amino acids: CASSPGVTTNEKLFF. As DNA, the CDR3 is TGTGCCAGCAGTCCAGGGGTTACAACTAATGAAAAACTGTTTTTT.

This clone occurred once. This rearrangement joins TRBV10-3 to TRBJ2-7; 10 nucleotides match TRBD2. Germline assignment: CDR1 ENHRY and CDR2 SYGVKD. The CDR3 covers 14 residues. V shed 3 bases and J 2 bases; nucleotides not matched to a gene: 1. The CDR3 region is CAISEGLAAYEQYF. CDR3 coding DNA: TGTGCCATCAGTGAAGGACTAGCGGCCTACGAGCAGTACTTC.

The gene calls are TRBV9 and TRBJ2-5; the match to TRBD2 covers 8 bases. Germline V gene sequence: CDR1 SGDLS, CDR2 YYNGEE. CDR3 length: 15 amino acids. With V trimmed by 0 bases and J by 6 bases, 7 bases remained unmatched. The CDR3 is CASSVGRAGVQTQYF. The CDR3 nucleotides read TGTGCCAGCAGCGTAGGCCGAGCGGGAGTTCAGACCCAGTACTTC.

The V and J genes are TRBV28 and TRBJ1-1; possibly TRBD1 for D (5 bases). Trimming left V 10 bases short and J 2 bases short, with 23 bases between. Per the germline V gene, CDR1 is MDHEN and CDR2 is SYDVKM. This CDR3 is 16 amino acids long. Here the CDR3 reads CAIGPKGFLRNTEAFF. The CDR3, as DNA: TGTGCCATTGGGCCGAAGGGGTTTTTACGCAACACTGAAGCTTTCTTT.

The chain employs TRBV5-3 and TRBJ1-3; D unclear. TRBV5-3 is classed as an ORF, of uncertain function. This CDR3 has 14 residues. V was trimmed by 1 base and J by 0 bases, leaving 5 bases between them. The CDR3 reads CARSLISSGNTIYF. The CDR3 coding sequence is TGTGCCAGAAGCTTGATTAGCTCTGGAAACACCATATATTTT.

V gene TRBV7-3 combines with J gene TRBJ2-7; 8 nucleotides line up with TRBD1. V lost 0 bases, J lost 5 bases, and 9 bases stayed unmatched. CDR1 and CDR2 from the germline V gene are SGHTA and FQGTGA. The CDR3 length is 16 residues. CDR3 nucleotides: TGTGCCAGCAGCTTAACGAGCCAGGGGGCGATTCACGAGCAGTACTTC. Residues: CASSLTSQGAIHEQYF.

By its share, this clone is medium-sized. The chain combines TRBV30 with TRBJ1-1; D possibly corresponds to TRBD1 (6 bases). CDR1 is GTSNPN, CDR2 SVGIG, per germline (reference sequence). The CDR3 has 12 amino acids. The V and J ends lost 6 bases and 1 base respectively, with 9 bases between them. The CDR3 bases are TGTGCCTGCGACAGGACGAACACTGAAGCTTTCTTT. Translation: CACDRTNTEAFF.

Relative to its sample, this clone is medium-sized. CDR3: CASSDLLAGGTYEQYF. In DNA, the CDR3 is TGTGCCAGCAGCGACCTACTAGCGGGAGGAACTTACGAGCAGTACTTC. This sequence joins TRBV5-5 and TRBJ2-7, with 12 bases matching TRBD2. Germline lookup yields CDR1 SGHKS and CDR2 YYEKEE (reference sequence). The CDR3 covers 16 residues. The trim removed 4 bases at V and 4 bases at J, leaving 9 bases unmatched.